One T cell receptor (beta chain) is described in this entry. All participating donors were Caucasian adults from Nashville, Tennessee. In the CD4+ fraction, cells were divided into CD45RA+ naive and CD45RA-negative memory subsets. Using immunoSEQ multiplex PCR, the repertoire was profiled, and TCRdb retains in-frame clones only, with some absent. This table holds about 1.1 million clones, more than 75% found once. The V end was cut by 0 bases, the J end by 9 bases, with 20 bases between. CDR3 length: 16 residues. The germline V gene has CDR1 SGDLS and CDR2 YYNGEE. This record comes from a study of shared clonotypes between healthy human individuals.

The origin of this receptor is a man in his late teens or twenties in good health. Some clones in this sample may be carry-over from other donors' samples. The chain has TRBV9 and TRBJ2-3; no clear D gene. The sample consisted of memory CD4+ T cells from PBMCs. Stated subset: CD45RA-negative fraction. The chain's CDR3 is CASSVAPSARSGTQYF. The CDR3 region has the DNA TGTGCCAGCAGCGTAGCTCCCTCCGCTAGGAGTGGAACGCAGTATTTT.